This T cell receptor beta chain came from a study of beta chain features in type 1 diabetes. Germline assignment: CDR1 SGHTA and CDR2 FQGNSA. This CDR3 contains 13 residues. V shed 5 bases and J shed 1 base, with 8 bases lying between them. Staining for CD45RO/CCR7/CD25/CD127/CD95/CD27 allowed sorting of CD4+ naive, central memory, regulatory and stem cell-like memory cells. This clone was counted between two and nine times. Its antigen remains unidentified. Other DNA sequences in the same sample also yield this CDR3. Findings and caveats of the study: Across all four CD4+ subsets, people with type 1 diabetes showed modestly shorter TCRB CDR3s. Fewer junction insertions and more nucleotide deletions appeared in type 1 diabetes patients.

Isolated RNA was reverse transcribed in full, so expressed TCRB transcripts were sequenced. Produced via immunoSEQ multiplex PCR; TCRdb's table is partial and in-frame only. Here the sample spans about 660,000 clones, over 11% being singletons. Input material: naive CD4+ T cells from blood. The chain recombines TRBV7-2 with TRBJ1-1; D not resolved. The receptor was derived from a man aged 18-30 years with type 1 diabetes. CDR3 region: CASSLRGNTEAFF. In DNA, the CDR3 is TGTGCCAGCAGCCTCCGGGGGAACACTGAAGCTTTCTTT.